What follows are 9 T cell receptor beta chains derived from one specimen sequenced in a study of control samples from healthy donors and cancer patients (TCRdb year 2020). The method was the immunoSEQ multiplex PCR assay. TCRdb re-hosts the immuneACCESS table, in-frame sequences only. Its copies lack some clones; in the studies checked, an unresolved V gene accounts for under half of them, and the cause for the rest is not known. The table for this sample lists 190,000 or so clones; approximately 92% of them were counted only once. More than 1.1% of the sample rests with the top ten. Sequenced sample: blood. These receptors originate from a man between 18 and 29 years old in good health.

The chain uses TRBV3-1 (or the pseudogene TRBV3-2) and TRBJ1-1, with D maybe TRBD1 (5 bases). Germline values: CDR1 LGHDT, CDR2 YNNKEL (reference sequence). V lost 0 bases, J lost 9 bases, and 8 bases lay in between. The CDR3 spans 12 residues. CDR3 DNA: TGTGCCAGCAGCCAAGATCCAGGGAAAGCTTTCTTT. Translating it yields CASSQDPGKAFF.

The V and J genes are TRBV29-1 and TRBJ1-3; possibly TRBD1 for D (5 bases). Germline V gene data show CDR1 as SQVTM and CDR2 as ANQGSEA. Between the trimmed V and J ends, which lost 7 bases and 3 bases, there was a span of 16 bases. This CDR3 contains 14 residues. This CDR3 reads CSALKGTGGNTIYF. The CDR3 region has the DNA TGCAGCGCCTTGAAGGGAACAGGTGGAAACACCATATATTTT.

There are a few counts of this clone. The chain links TRBV7-9 to TRBJ2-3, with a possible D match to TRBD2 (6 bases). Germline V gene lookup returns CDR1 SEHNR and CDR2 FQNEAQ (reference sequence). This CDR3 contains 16 residues. The germline V and J ends were trimmed by 1 base and 4 bases, with 15 bases remaining between them. The CDR3: CASSLERAPPADTQYF. CDR3 in DNA: TGTGCCAGCAGCTTAGAGCGGGCTCCTCCAGCAGATACGCAGTATTTT.

The chain links TRBV4-1 to TRBJ2-7, with D perhaps TRBD1 (6 bases). Trimming removed 2 bases from V and 0 bases from J, with 11 bases in between. CDR3 length equals 15 residues. Germline loops: CDR1 MGHRA, CDR2 YSYEKL. The CDR3 is CASSQMTGLSYEQYF. The CDR3 DNA reads TGCGCCAGCAGCCAAATGACAGGACTCTCCTACGAGCAGTACTTC.

The chain employs TRBV30 and TRBJ1-2, with D possibly TRBD1 on 6 matching bases. This CDR3 is built from 15 residues. V lost 1 base and J 4 bases, leaving 16 bases between the germline ends. Germline V gene lookup returns CDR1 GTSNPN and CDR2 SVGIG (reference sequence). This chain's CDR3 is CAWSDPGQGRYGYTF. The CDR3 coding sequence is TGTGCCTGGAGTGACCCCGGCCAGGGGCGCTATGGCTACACCTTC.

V and J are TRBV12-3 or TRBV12-4 and TRBJ1-1, with D perhaps TRBD1 (5 bases). Deletions cut 7 bases from V and 8 bases from J, with 11 bases between. The CDR3 has 11 residues. CDR3 bases: TGTGCCAGCAACCTTAAGGGGGAAGCTTTCTTT. Translating gives CASNLKGEAFF.

The chain is built from TRBV6-5 and TRBJ2-7; tentatively, D is TRBD1 or TRBD2 (7 bases each). This CDR3 has 12 residues. Trimming took off 10 bases at V and 2 bases at J, with 12 bases between the two ends. CDR1 and CDR2 from the germline V gene are MNHEY and SVGAGI. CDR3 nucleotides: TGTGCCACCCAGGGGGGGACCTACGAGCAGTACTTC. It translates to CATQGGTYEQYF.

V usage is TRBV28 and J usage is TRBJ1-2; 9 nucleotides match TRBD1. CDR3 length: 14 residues. V lost 3 bases and J lost 3; bases outside the gene matches: 2. Germline V gives CDR1 MDHEN, CDR2 SYDVKM. This chain's CDR3 is CASSFRDRDYGYTF. The DNA for the CDR3 is TGTGCCAGCAGTTTCCGGGACAGGGACTATGGCTACACCTTC.

This clone showed up just once. The chain joins TRBV30 to TRBJ1-5, with D unclear. This CDR3 has 13 amino acids. V shed 2 bases and J shed 7 bases, with 12 bases lying between them. Germline CDR1 is GTSNPN and CDR2 is SVGIG (reference sequence). CDR3 loop: CAWSLGVGQPQHF. CDR3 nucleotide sequence: TGTGCCTGGAGTTTAGGCGTTGGACAGCCCCAGCATTTT. Drawing the rest from reference TRBV30 and TRBJ1-5, the complete variable domain is SQTIHQWPATLVQPVGSPLSLECTVEGTSNPNLYWYRQAAGRGLQLLFYSVGIGQISSEVPQNLSASRPQDRQFILSSKKLLLSDSGFYLCAWSLGVGQPQHFGDGTRLSIL.